A single sample is the source of the 17 T cell receptor beta chains below, sequenced in a study of blood T cell repertoires in COVID-19. Sequenced by immunoSEQ multiplex PCR; TCRdb stores in-frame clones only, minus some. The sample has about 200,000 clones, around 82% seen once; the top ten hold about 7.4%. The sample taken for sequencing was peripheral blood. Receptors were obtained from a woman aged 45-65 years with acute or convalescent COVID-19.

The V and J genes are TRBV6-5 and TRBJ1-5; TRBD1 might be the D (5 bases). This CDR3 is 13 amino acids long. V lost 5 bases to trimming and J lost 3 bases, with 8 bases between them. In germline, CDR1 is MNHEY, CDR2 SVGAGI. CDR3 DNA: TGTGCCAGCAGTCGACAGATCAATCAGCCCCAGCATTTT. Translation gives CASSRQINQPQHF.

The CDR3 nucleotides read TGCGCCAGCCTGTCCGGAGCGGGTCTTGGCATTCAAGAGACCCAGTACTTC. Translation gives CASLSGAGLGIQETQYF. This sequence joins TRBV10-2 and TRBJ2-5; a possible D gene is TRBD2 (6 bases). Germline CDR1 WSHSY, CDR2 SAAADI. V gave up 8 bases and J gave up 2 bases, with 24 bases separating them. CDR3 length: 17 residues.

Here the CDR3 DNA reads TGTGCCATCAGTGAGACAGCGAACACCGGGGAGCTGTTTTTT. It translates to CAISETANTGELFF. The chain carries TRBV10-3 and TRBJ2-2; no clear D gene. The CDR3 is 14 residues long. Between the trimmed V and J ends, which lost 2 bases and 0 bases, there was a span of 4 bases. Germline V CDR1 and CDR2: ENHRY, SYGVKD.

V is TRBV19 and J is TRBJ1-2; D gene ambiguous. CDR3 length: 14 amino acids. CDR1 LNHDA and CDR2 SQIVND come from the germline V gene (reference sequence). Trimming removed 7 bases at V and 7 bases at J, with 19 bases between. Here the CDR3 reads CASKYPAAGTGYTF. CDR3 DNA sequence: TGTGCCAGTAAATATCCCGCGGCGGGAACTGGCTACACCTTC. The full variable domain, in which reference TRBV19 and TRBJ1-2 provide the parts outside the CDR3, is DGGITQSPKYLFRKEGQNVTLSCEQNLNHDAMYWYRQDPGQGLRLIYYSQIVNDFQKGDIAEGYSVSREKKESFPLTVTSAQKNPTAFYLCASKYPAAGTGYTFGSGTRLTVV.

The J gene is TRBJ1-2, the V gene TRBV9; TRBD1 aligns across 8 bases. The CDR3 covers 16 residues. From germline, CDR1 is SGDLS and CDR2 YYNGEE. The ends lost 3 bases at V and 4 bases at J; junction bases unmatched: 11. Here the CDR3 reads CASSGAVTGDGYGYTF. For the CDR3, the DNA is TGTGCCAGCAGCGGTGCCGTGACAGGGGATGGCTATGGCTACACCTTC.

V and J are TRBV5-1 and TRBJ2-1; D is possibly TRBD2 (5 bases). The CDR3 has 13 amino acids. The V and J ends lost 0 bases and 9 bases respectively, with 10 bases between them. Germline CDR1 reads SGHRS; CDR2 reads YFSETQ. The CDR3 protein is CASSLEGVGEQFF. The CDR3 coding sequence is TGCGCCAGCAGCTTGGAGGGAGTGGGTGAGCAGTTCTTC.

This clone was counted only a few times. The chain carries TRBV12-5 and TRBJ2-7; 13 nucleotides line up with TRBD2. CDR1 is LGHNT, CDR2 FRNRAP, per germline. Germline trimming cut 2 bases from V and 5 bases from J; bases unmatched to any gene: 9. The CDR3 is 17 amino acids. This CDR3 is CASGLTPRTSGSDEQYF. CDR3 DNA sequence: TGTGCTAGTGGTTTGACCCCTCGGACTAGCGGGAGTGACGAGCAGTACTTC. The full variable domain, completed using reference TRBV12-5 and TRBJ2-7, is DARVTQTPRHKVTEMGQEVTMRCQPILGHNTVFWYRQTMMQGLELLAYFRNRAPLDDSGMPKDRFSAEMPDATLATLKIQPSEPRDSAVYFCASGLTPRTSGSDEQYFGPGTRLTVT.

This chain uses TRBV28 with TRBJ2-7, with 8 bases matching TRBD1. CDR1 is MDHEN, CDR2 SYDVKM, per germline. The CDR3 loop spans 15 amino acids. Trimming cost V 5 bases and J 4 bases; bases outside gene matches: 10. The CDR3 reads CASSTGGTGNYEQYF. In DNA form, the CDR3 reads TGTGCCAGCAGTACCGGCGGGACAGGCAATTACGAGCAGTACTTC.

The rearrangement joins TRBV6-5 to TRBJ1-2; a weak D match, TRBD1 (6 bases). V lost 6 bases and J 4 bases, leaving 18 bases between the germline ends. The CDR3 is 15 residues long. Looked up from germline, CDR1 is MNHEY and CDR2 is SVGAGI. As DNA, the CDR3 is TGTGCCAGCAGCTCGGGGGCGTCGGGGGGCTATGGCTACACCTTC. The encoded protein is CASSSGASGGYGYTF.

The genes are TRBV6-5 and TRBJ1-2; weak D call: TRBD1 (5 bases). The CDR3 has 14 residues. Germline loops: CDR1 MNHEY, CDR2 SVGAGI. V shed 2 bases and J shed 4 bases, with 11 bases lying between them. The CDR3 DNA reads as TGTGCCAGCAGTTACGTGGGGGAGGGCTATGGCTACACCTTC. Protein sequence: CASSYVGEGYGYTF.

The chain combines TRBV5-1 with TRBJ2-5; D remains ambiguous. This CDR3 contains 15 residues. Trimming took 0 bases from V and 3 from J, leaving 12 bases between them. Germline V gives CDR1 SGHRS, CDR2 YFSETQ. CDR3 DNA: TGCGCCAGCAGCTTGGGTCACGGCGGAAAAGAGACCCAGTACTTC. Amino acids: CASSLGHGGKETQYF. The full variable domain, with the rest looked up from reference TRBV5-1 and TRBJ2-5, is KAGVTQTPRYLIKTRGQQVTLSCSPISGHRSVSWYQQTPGQGLQFLFEYFSETQRNKGNFPGRFSGRQFSNSRSEMNVSTLELGDSALYLCASSLGHGGKETQYFGPGTRLLVL.

This rearrangement joins TRBV6-5 to TRBJ1-1, with no clear D. Germline-derived CDR1 and CDR2 are MNHEY and SVGAGI. This CDR3 has 13 residues. Trimming took 0 bases from V and 7 from J, leaving 9 bases between them. The CDR3, as DNA: TGTGCCAGCAGTTACTCGTGGGAGAATGAAGCTTTCTTT. Translating gives CASSYSWENEAFF.

The CDR3 reads CATSGPGRIETQYF. CDR3 bases: TGTGCCACCAGTGGGCCAGGCCGAATAGAGACCCAGTACTTC. The chain joins TRBV24-1 to TRBJ2-5, with D unclear. This CDR3 has 14 residues. V lost 5 bases, J lost 4 bases, and 13 bases lay in between. Germline assignment: CDR1 KGHDR and CDR2 SFDVKD.

This chain joins TRBV19 and TRBJ2-3, with D possibly matching TRBD1 (6 bases). CDR1 LNHDA and CDR2 SQIVND come from the germline V gene (reference sequence). Trimming took 3 bases from V and 9 from J, leaving 13 bases between them. This CDR3 spans 13 amino acids. The CDR3 spells CASSMSSQGTQYF. CDR3 nucleotide sequence: TGTGCCAGTAGTATGAGTAGTCAGGGGACGCAGTATTTT.

V and J are TRBV11-2 and TRBJ2-3; no definite D call. Trimming removed 2 bases from V and 1 base from J, with 10 bases in between. Germline lookup yields CDR1 SGHAT and CDR2 FQNNGV. This CDR3 has 15 amino acids. In DNA form, the CDR3 reads TGTGCCAGCAGCTTAACAGTCGGTGGCACAGATACGCAGTATTTT. Encoded protein: CASSLTVGGTDTQYF.

The chain combines TRBV11-2 with TRBJ2-2; D perhaps matches TRBD2 (6 bases). V was shortened by 6 bases and J by 1 base, with 15 bases between the two germline ends. CDR3 size: 16 residues. The germline gives CDR1 SGHAT, CDR2 FQNNGV. The CDR3 spells CASRFSGTWNTGELFF. The DNA for the CDR3 is TGTGCCAGCAGATTTAGTGGGACTTGGAACACCGGGGAGCTGTTTTTT.

This clone has just a few counts. In nucleotides, the CDR3 is TGTGCCAGCAGTGACAGGGGCTACGAGCAGTACTTC. It yields the protein CASSDRGYEQYF. This chain connects TRBV25-1 to TRBJ2-7; tentatively, D is TRBD1 (6 bases). Germline V gene sequence: CDR1 MGHDK, CDR2 SYGVNS. V lost 3 bases and J lost 3, with 6 bases in between. This CDR3 comprises 12 residues.